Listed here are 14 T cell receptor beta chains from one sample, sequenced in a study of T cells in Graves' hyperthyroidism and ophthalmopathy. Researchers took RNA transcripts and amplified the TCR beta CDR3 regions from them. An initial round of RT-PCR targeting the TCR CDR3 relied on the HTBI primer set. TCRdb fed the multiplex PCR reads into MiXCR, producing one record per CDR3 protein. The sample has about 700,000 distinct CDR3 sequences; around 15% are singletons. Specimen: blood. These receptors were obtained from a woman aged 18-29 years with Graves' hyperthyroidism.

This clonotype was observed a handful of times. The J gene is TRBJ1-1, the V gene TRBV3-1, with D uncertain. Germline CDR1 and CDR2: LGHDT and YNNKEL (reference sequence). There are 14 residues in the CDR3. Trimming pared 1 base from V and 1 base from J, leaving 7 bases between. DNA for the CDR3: TGTGCCAGCAGCCAAGCACCAGGGAACACTGAAGCTTTCTTT. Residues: CASSQAPGNTEAFF. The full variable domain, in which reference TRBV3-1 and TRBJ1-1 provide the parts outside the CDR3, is DTAVSQTPKYLVTQMGNDKSIKCEQNLGHDTMYWYKQDSKKFLKIMFSYNNKELIINETVPNRFSPKSPDKAHLNLHINSLELGDSAVYFCASSQAPGNTEAFFGQGTRLTVV.

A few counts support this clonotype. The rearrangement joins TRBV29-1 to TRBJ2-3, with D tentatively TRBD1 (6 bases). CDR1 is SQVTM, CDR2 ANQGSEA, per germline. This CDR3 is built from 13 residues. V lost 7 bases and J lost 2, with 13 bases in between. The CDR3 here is CSGHRDTTDTQYF. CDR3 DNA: TGCAGCGGACACCGGGACACCACAGATACGCAGTATTTT.

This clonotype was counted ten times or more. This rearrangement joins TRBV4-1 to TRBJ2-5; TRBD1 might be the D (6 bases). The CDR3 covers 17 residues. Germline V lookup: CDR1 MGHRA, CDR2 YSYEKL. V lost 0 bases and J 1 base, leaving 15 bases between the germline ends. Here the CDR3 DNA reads TGCGCCAGCAGCCAAGATCGGGCAGGGGCCCCCCAAGAGACCCAGTACTTC. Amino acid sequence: CASSQDRAGAPQETQYF.

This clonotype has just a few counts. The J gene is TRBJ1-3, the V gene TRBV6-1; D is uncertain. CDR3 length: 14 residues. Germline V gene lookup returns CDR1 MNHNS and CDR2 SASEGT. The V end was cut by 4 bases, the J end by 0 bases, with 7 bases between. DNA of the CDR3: TGTGCCAGCAGTGTAGGAACCTCTGGAAACACCATATATTTT. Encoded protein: CASSVGTSGNTIYF.

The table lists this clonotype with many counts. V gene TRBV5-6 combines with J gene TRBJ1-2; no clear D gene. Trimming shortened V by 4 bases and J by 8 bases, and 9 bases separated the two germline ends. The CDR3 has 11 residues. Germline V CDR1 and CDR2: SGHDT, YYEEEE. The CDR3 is CASSRVWGYTF. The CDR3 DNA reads TGTGCCAGCAGCCGGGTGTGGGGCTACACCTTC.

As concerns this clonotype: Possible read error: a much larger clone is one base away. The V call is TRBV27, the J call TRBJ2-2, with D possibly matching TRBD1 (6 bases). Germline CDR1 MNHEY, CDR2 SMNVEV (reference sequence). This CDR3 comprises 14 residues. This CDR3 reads CASSPGTLPGELVF. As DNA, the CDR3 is TGTGCCAGCAGTCCCGGGACATTGCCCGGGGAGCTGGTTTTT.

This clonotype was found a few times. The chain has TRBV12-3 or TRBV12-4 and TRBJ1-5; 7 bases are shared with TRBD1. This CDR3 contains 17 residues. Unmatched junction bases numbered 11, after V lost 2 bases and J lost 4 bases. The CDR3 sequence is CASSLNPTGVGNQPQHF. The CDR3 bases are TGTGCCAGCAGTTTAAACCCCACAGGGGTGGGGAATCAGCCCCAGCATTTT.

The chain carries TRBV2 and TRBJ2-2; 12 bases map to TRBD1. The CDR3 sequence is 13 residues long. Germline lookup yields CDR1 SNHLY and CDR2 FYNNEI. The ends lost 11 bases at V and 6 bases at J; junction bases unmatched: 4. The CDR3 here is CAGGTGGPGELFF. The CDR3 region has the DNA TGTGCCGGAGGGACAGGGGGCCCCGGGGAGCTGTTTTTT. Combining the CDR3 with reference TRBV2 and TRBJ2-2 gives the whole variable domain EPEVTQTPSHQVTQMGQEVILRCVPISNHLYFYWYRQILGQKVEFLVSFYNNEISEKSEIFDDQFSVERPDGSNFTLKIRSTKLEDSAMYFCAGGTGGPGELFFGEGSRLTVL.

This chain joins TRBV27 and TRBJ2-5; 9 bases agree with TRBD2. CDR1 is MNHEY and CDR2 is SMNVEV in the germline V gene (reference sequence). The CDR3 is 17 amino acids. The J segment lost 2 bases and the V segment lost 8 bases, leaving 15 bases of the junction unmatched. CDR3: CASRKGARAGGQETQYF. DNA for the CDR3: TGTGCCAGCCGCAAGGGGGCGCGAGCGGGGGGACAAGAGACCCAGTACTTC.

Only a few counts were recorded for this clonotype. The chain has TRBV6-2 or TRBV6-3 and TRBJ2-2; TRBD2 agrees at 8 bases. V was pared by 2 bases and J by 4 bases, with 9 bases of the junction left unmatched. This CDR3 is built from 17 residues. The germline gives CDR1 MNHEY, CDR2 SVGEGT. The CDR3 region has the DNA TGTGCCAGCAGTTACACCCAGCGGGAGTGGGGCACCGGGGAGCTGTTTTTT. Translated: CASSYTQREWGTGELFF.

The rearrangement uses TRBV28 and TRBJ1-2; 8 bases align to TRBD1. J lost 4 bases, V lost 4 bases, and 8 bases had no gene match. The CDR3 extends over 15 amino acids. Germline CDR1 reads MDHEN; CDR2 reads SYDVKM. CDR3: CASSSQGADSYGYTF. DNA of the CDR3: TGTGCCAGCAGTTCCCAGGGGGCGGACAGCTATGGCTACACCTTC.

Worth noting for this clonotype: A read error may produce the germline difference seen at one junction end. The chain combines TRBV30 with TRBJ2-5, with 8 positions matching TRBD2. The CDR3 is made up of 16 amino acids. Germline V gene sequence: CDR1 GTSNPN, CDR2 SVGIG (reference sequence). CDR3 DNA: TGTGCCTGGAGGGGGTTTGAGCGGGGGAGACAAGTGACCCAGTACTTC. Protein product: CAWRGFERGRQVTQYF. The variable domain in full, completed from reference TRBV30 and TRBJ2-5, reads SQTIHQWPATLVQPVGSPLSLECTVEGTSNPNLYWYRQAAGRGLQLLFYSVGIGQISSEVPQNLSASRPQDRQFILSSKKLLLSDSGFYLCAWRGFERGRQVTQYFGPGTRLLVL.

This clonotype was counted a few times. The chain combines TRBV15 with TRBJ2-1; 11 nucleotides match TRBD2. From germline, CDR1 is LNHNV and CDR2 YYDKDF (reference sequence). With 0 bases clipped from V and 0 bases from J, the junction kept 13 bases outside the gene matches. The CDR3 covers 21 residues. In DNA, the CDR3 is TGTGCCACCAGCAGAGATCCGGGGACTAGCGGAACCCGCAGCTCCTACAATGAGCAGTTCTTC. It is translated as CATSRDPGTSGTRSSYNEQFF.

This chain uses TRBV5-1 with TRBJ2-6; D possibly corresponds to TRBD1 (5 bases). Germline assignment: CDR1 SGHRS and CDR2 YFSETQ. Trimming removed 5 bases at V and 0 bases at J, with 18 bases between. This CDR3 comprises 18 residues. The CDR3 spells CASRQRDSELSGANVLTF. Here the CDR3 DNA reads TGCGCCAGCAGACAGCGCGACAGCGAGCTCTCTGGGGCCAACGTCCTGACTTTC.